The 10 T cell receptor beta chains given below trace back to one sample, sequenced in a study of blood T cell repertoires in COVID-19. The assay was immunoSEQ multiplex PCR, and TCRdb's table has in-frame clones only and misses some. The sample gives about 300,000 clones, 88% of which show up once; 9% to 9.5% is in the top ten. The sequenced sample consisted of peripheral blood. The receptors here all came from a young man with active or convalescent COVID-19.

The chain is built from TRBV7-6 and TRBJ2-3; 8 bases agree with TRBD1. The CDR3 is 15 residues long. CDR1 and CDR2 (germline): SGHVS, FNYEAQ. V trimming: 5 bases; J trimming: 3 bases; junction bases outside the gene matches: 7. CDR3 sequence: CASSPNRGSTDTQYF. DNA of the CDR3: TGTGCCAGCAGCCCCAACAGGGGGAGTACAGATACGCAGTATTTT.

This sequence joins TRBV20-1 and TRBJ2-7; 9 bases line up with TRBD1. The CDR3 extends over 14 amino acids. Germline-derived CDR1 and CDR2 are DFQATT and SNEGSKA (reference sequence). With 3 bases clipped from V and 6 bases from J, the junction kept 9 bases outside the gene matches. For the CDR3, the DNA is TGCAGTGCTAGTCCGGGACAGGGAAGGATCGAGCAGTACTTC. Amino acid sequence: CSASPGQGRIEQYF.

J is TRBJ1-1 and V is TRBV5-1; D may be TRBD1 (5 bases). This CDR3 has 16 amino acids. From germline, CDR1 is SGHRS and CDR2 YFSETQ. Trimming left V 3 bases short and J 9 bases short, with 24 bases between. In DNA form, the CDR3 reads TGCGCCAGCAGCTCGGGGGGTAAGAACAGTGAGAATAAAGCTTTCTTT. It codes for CASSSGGKNSENKAFF.

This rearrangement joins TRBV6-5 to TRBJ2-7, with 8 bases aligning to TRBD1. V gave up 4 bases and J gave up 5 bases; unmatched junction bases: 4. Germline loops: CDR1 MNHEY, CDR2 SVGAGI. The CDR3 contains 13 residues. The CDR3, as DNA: TGTGCCAGCAGTTTGGACAGGGACGACGAGCAGTACTTC. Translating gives CASSLDRDDEQYF.

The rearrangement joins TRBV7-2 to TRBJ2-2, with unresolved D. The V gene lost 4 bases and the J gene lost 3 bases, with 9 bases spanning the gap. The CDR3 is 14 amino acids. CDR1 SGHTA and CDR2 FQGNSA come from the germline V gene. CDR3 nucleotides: TGTGCCAGCAGCTCCCCGGCGGACACCGGGGAGCTGTTTTTT. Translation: CASSSPADTGELFF.

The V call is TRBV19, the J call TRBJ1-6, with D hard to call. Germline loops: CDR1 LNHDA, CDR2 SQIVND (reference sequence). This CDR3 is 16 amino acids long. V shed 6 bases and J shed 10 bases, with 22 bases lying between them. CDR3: CASRDGVERVGSPLHF. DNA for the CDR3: TGTGCCAGTAGGGACGGGGTAGAAAGGGTCGGGTCACCCCTCCACTTT.

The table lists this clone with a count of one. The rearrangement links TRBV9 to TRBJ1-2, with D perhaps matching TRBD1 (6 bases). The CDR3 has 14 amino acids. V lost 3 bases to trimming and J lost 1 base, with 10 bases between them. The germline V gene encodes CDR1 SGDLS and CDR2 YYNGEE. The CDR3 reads CASSEQGYNYGYTF. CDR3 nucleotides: TGTGCCAGCAGCGAACAGGGATATAACTATGGCTACACCTTC.

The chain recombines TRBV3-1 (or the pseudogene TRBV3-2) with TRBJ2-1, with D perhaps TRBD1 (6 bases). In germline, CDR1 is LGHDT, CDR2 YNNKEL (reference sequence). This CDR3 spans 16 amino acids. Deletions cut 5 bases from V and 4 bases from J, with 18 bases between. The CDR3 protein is CASSRTWDTGYNEQFF. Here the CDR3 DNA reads TGTGCCAGCAGCAGAACTTGGGACACGGGGTACAATGAGCAGTTCTTC.

CDR3 loop: CASSYSLVGLTEAFF. The CDR3 DNA reads as TGTGCCAGCAGTTACTCGTTGGTGGGGCTCACTGAAGCTTTCTTT. The chain joins TRBV6-2 or TRBV6-3 to TRBJ1-1; D is perhaps TRBD1 (5 bases). This CDR3 is 15 amino acids long. The germline V gene encodes CDR1 MNHEY and CDR2 SVGEGT. With 0 bases removed from V and 4 bases from J, the gap between germline ends came to 12 bases.

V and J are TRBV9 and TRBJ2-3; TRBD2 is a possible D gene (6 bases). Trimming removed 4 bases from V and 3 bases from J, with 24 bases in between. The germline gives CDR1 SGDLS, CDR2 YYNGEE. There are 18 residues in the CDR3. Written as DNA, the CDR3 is TGTGCCAGCAGCCGCACCACAAGTCGCGGGGAACTAACAGATACGCAGTATTTT. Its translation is CASSRTTSRGELTDTQYF.